This T cell receptor beta chain was recovered during a study of CD8 T cells in Susac syndrome (dated by TCRdb to about 2019). About the full investigation: The study used repertoire sequencing to test whether antigen drove CD8+ T cell activation and differentiation in Susac syndrome.

The CDR3 numbers 15 residues from cysteine through phenylalanine. Kept here is only the CDR3 DNA, which spans 45 bases and is read in frame from base 1. Reading the germline V gene gives CDR1 SNHLY and CDR2 FYNNEI. V and J lose 9 bases and 3 bases, and a span of 21 bases separates them. About this clonotype itself: What antigen it recognizes has not been identified. Per-base qualities were not stored, and no clone one base away is much larger.

Paper-wide results and their limitations: The study acknowledged that relatively few individuals were included in the TCR sequencing and HLA analysis.

Peripheral blood CD8+ and CD4+ T cells from healthy donors, Susac syndrome patients and multiple sclerosis patients were profiled using high-throughput TCR beta sequencing. Treatment-naive patients with stable or active relapsing-remitting disease fulfilling revised McDonald criteria were used as multiple sclerosis controls. CD8+ TEMRA cells were enriched by FACS, while bulk CD8+ and CD4+ T cells were purified by magnetic negative isolation. Blood was drawn into EDTA tubes, processed within 24 hours, and PBMCs were isolated by density gradient centrifugation. PBMCs intended for TCR sequencing were cryopreserved in liquid nitrogen and were subsequently thawed in a 37 degrees C water bath. Purity of sorted or isolated CD4+, CD8+ and CD8+ TEMRA cells was at least 90%. RNA was extracted using the RNeasy kit, and roughly 0.45 to 1 ug of the RNA was reverse transcribed with random hexamers. The immunoSEQ multiplex PCR assay, which covers 54 Vbeta and 13 Jbeta segments, was used to amplify TCR beta CDR3 regions. Bias from PCR amplification was corrected by using a synthetic template baseline for primer optimization and for computational correction. Per the authors' processing: Reads were annotated to V, D and J genes per IMGT and analyzed with immunoSEQ Analyzer, keeping only productive sequences. To calculate clonality, Shannon entropy was normalized by log2 of the number of productive unique sequences and then subtracted from one. Public and private clones were assessed among the 100 most prevalent clones of each patient and control. Susac-specific clones were defined as absent from healthy and MS cohorts, 800 to 1,200 published viral clones and other ImmuneACCESS disease sequences. Clones were called with MiXCR by TCRdb after fastp trimmed the public reads at Q25, and only in-frame beta chains were retained. Each entry is one CDR3 protein sequence, shown with its most common DNA and genes. The V and J calls shown here were made by TCRdb, not taken from the authors' results. This sample is represented by about 300,000 distinct CDR3 sequences; about 90% of them were singletons. The top ten clones comprise roughly 0.064% of the sample.

The rearranged chain carries TRBV2 and TRBJ2-7; perhaps TRBD1 is the D gene, with 5 bases matching. This receptor was obtained from a human donor with multiple sclerosis. The sample was CD4+ T cells from PBMCs. The CDR3: CARKTRGQGNYEQYF. The bases read TGTGCCAGAAAGACGCGTGGGCAGGGCAACTACGAGCAGTACTTC. Full variable domain (CDR3 extended with the reference TRBV2 and TRBJ2-7 proteins): EPEVTQTPSHQVTQMGQEVILRCVPISNHLYFYWYRQILGQKVEFLVSFYNNEISEKSEIFDDQFSVERPDGSNFTLKIRSTKLEDSAMYFCARKTRGQGNYEQYFGPGTRLTVT.